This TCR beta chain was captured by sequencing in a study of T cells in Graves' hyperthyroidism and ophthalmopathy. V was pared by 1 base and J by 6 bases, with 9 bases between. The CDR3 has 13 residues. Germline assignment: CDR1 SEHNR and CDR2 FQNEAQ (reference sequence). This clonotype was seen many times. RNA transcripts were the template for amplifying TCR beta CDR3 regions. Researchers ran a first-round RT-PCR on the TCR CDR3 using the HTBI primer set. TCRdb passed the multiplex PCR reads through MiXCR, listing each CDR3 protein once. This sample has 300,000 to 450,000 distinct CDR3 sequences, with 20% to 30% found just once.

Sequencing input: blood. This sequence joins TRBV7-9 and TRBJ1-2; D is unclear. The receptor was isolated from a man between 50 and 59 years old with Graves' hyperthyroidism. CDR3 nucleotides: TGTGCCAGCAGCTTAGGGTCGACGCATGGCTACACCTTC. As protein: CASSLGSTHGYTF.